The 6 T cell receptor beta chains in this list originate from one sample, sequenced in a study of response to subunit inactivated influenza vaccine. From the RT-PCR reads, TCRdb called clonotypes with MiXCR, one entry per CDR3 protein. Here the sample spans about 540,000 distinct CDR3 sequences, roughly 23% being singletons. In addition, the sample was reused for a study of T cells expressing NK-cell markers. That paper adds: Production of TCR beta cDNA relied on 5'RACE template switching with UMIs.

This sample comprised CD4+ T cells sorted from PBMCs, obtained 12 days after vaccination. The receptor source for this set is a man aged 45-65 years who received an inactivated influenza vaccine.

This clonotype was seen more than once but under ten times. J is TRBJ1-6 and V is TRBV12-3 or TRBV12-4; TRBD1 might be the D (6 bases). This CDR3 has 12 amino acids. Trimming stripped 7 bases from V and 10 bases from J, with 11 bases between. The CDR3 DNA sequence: TGTGCCAGCACCAGAGGGGGGTCACCCCTCCACTTT. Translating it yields CASTRGGSPLHF.

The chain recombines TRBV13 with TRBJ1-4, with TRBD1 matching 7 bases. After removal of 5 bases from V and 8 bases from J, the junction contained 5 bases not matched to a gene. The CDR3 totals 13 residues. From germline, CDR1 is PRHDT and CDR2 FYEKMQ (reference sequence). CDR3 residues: CASSARGHEKLFF. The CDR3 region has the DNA TGTGCCAGCAGCGCAAGGGGGCACGAAAAACTGTTTTTT.

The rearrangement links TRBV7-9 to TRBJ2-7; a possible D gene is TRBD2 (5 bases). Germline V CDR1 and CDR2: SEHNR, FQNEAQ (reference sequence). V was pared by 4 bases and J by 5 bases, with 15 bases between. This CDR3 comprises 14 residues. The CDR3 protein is CASSSPGNHHEQYF. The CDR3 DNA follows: TGTGCCAGCAGCTCCCCCGGGAACCACCACGAGCAGTACTTC. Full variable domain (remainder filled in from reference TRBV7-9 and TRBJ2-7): DTGVSQNPRHKITKRGQNVTFRCDPISEHNRLYWYRQTLGQGPEFLTYFQNEAQLEKSRLLSDRFSAERPKGSFSTLEIQRTEQGDSAMYLCASSSPGNHHEQYFGPGTRLTVT.

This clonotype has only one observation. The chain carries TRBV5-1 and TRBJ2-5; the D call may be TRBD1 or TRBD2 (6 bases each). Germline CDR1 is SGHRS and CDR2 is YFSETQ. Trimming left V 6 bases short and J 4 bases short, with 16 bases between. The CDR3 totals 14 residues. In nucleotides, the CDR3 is TGCGCCAGCACCCATCGGGGGCTGGGAGAGACCCAGTACTTC. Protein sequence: CASTHRGLGETQYF.

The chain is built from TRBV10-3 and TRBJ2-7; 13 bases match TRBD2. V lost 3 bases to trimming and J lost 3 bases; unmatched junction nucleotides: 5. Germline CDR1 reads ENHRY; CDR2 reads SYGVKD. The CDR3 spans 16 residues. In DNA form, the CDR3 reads TGTGCCATCAGTGATTCAAGGACTAGCGGGAGCTACGAGCAGTACTTC. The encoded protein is CAISDSRTSGSYEQYF.

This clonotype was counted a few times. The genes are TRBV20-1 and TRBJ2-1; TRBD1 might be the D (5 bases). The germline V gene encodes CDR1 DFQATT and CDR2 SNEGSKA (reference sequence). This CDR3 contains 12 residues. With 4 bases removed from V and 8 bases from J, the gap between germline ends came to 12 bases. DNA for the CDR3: TGCAGTGCTACGCAAGGGGCCTATGAGCAGTTCTTC. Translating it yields CSATQGAYEQFF.